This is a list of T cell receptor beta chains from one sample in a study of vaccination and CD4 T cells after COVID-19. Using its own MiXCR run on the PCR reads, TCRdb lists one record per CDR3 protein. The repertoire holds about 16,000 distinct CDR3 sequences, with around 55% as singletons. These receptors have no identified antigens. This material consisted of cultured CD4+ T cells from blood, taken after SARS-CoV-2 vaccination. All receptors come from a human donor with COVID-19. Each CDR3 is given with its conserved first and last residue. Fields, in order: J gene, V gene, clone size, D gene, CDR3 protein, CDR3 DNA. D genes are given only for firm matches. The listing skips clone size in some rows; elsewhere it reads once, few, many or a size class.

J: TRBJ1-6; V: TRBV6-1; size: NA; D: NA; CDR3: CASSPTTRENNSPLHF; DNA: TGTGCCAGCAGCCCCACGACACGAGAAAATAATTCACCCCTCCACTTT
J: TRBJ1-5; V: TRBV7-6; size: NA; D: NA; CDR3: CASRAEDSDQPQHF; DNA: TGTGCCAGCAGGGCAGAGGACAGCGATCAGCCCCAGCATTTT
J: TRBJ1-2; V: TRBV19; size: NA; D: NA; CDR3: CASSMTGSTNYGYTF; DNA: TGTGCCAGTAGTATGACCGGTTCTACCAACTATGGCTACACCTTC
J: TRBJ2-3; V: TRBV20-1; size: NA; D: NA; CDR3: CSAAQRGVFSTDTQYF; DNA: TGCAGCGCAGCCCAGAGGGGGGTCTTTAGCACAGATACGCAGTATTTT
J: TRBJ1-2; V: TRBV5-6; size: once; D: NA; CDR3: CASSLPGSRRGYTF; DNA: TGTGCCAGCAGCTTGCCGGGCTCTCGTCGGGGCTACACCTTC
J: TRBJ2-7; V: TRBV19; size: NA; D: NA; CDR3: CAGKNNEQYF; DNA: TGTGCCGGAAAAAATAACGAGCAGTACTTC
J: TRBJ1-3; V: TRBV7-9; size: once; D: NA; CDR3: CASSADMGSGNTIYF; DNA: TGTGCCAGCAGCGCTGACATGGGCTCTGGAAACACCATATATTTT
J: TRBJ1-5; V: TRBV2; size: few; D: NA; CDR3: CASMSGALNQPQHF; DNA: TGTGCCAGCATGTCCGGGGCGCTGAATCAGCCCCAGCATTTT
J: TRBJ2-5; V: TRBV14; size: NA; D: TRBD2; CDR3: CASSQTSGGQETQYF; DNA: TGTGCCAGCAGCCAAACGAGCGGGGGACAAGAGACCCAGTACTTC
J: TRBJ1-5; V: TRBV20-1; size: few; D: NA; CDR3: CSASIRGRNQPQHF; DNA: TGCAGTGCTAGCATCAGGGGCAGGAATCAGCCCCAGCATTTT
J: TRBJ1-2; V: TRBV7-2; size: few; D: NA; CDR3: CASSSFRTTYGYTF; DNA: TGTGCCAGCAGCTCATTCAGGACAACTTATGGCTACACCTTC
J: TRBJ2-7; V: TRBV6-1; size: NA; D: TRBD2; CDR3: CASRTSGVYEQYF; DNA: TGTGCCAGCAGGACTAGCGGGGTCTACGAGCAGTACTTC
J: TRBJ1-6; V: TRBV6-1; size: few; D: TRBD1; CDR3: CASSRRQGGSPLHF; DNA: TGTGCCAGCAGTCGTCGACAGGGCGGTTCACCCCTCCACTTT
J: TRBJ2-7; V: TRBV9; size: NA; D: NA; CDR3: CASSSGLTSSYEQYF; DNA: TGTGCCAGCAGCTCGGGCCTAACGAGCTCCTACGAGCAGTACTTC
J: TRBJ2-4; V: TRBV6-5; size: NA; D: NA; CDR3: CASSYGNGWYF; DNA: TGTGCCAGCAGTTACGGGAACGGGTGGTACTTC
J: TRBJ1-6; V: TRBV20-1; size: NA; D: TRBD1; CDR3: CSASLGGTGASNSPLHF; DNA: TGCAGTGCTAGCCTGGGGGGGACAGGGGCAAGTAATTCACCCCTCCACTTT
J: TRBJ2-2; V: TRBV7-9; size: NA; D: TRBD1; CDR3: CANIYRDRDNANTGELFF; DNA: TGTGCCAACATATACAGGGACAGGGATAACGCGAACACCGGGGAGCTGTTTTTT
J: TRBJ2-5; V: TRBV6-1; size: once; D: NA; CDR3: CASSTTHGVQETQYF; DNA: TGTGCCAGCAGTACAACCCACGGGGTCCAAGAGACCCAGTACTTC
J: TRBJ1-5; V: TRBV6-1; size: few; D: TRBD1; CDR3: CASTGTGVNQPQHF; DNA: TGTGCCAGCACCGGGACAGGGGTCAATCAGCCCCAGCATTTT
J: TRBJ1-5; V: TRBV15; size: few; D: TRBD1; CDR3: CATSRAPGGGQPQHF; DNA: TGTGCCACCAGCAGAGCACCAGGGGGCGGTCAGCCCCAGCATTTT
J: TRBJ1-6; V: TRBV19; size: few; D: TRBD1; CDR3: CASSNRGIAPLHF; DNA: TGTGCCAGTAGTAACAGGGGGATTGCACCCCTCCACTTT
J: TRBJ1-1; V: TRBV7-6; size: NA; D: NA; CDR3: CASSLVGQTNTEAFF; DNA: TGTGCCAGCAGCTTAGTCGGACAGACAAACACTGAAGCTTTCTTT
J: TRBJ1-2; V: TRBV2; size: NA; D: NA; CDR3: CASSESGGEPNGYTF; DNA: TGTGCCAGCAGTGAATCGGGAGGGGAGCCGAACGGCTACACCTTC
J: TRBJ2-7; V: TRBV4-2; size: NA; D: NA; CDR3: CASSPQTGGGRSYEQYF; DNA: TGTGCCAGCAGCCCTCAAACGGGCGGGGGCCGTTCCTACGAGCAGTACTTC
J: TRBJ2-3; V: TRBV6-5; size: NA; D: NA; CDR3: CASSYSLAEVDTQYF; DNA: TGTGCCAGCAGTTACTCGCTGGCTGAGGTGGATACGCAGTATTTT
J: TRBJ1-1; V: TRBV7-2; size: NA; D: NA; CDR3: CASSQRDGRGITEAFF; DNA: TGTGCCAGCAGCCAGAGGGACGGTCGGGGAATCACTGAAGCTTTCTTT
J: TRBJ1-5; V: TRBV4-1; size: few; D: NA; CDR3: CASSQVRDSNQPQHF; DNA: TGCGCCAGCAGCCAAGTACGGGATAGCAATCAGCCCCAGCATTTT
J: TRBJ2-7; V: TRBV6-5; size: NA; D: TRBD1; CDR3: CASSYSIRDRSSYEQYF; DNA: TGTGCCAGCAGTTACTCGATTAGGGACAGGAGCTCCTACGAGCAGTACTTC
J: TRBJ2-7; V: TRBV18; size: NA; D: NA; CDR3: CASSPPGTVNYEQYF; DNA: TGTGCCAGCTCACCACCAGGAACGGTGAACTACGAGCAGTACTTC
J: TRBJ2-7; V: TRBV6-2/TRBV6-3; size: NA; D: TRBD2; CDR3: CASSPRGGGGYEQYF; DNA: TGTGCCAGCAGTCCGCGGGGGGGCGGAGGGTACGAGCAGTACTTC
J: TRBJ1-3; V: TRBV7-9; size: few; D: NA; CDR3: CASSPSGNTIYF; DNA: TGTGCCAGCAGCCCTTCTGGAAACACCATATATTTT
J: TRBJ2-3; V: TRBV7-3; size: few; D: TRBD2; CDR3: CASSLGRGTSTDTQYF; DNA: TGTGCCAGCAGCTTAGGGCGGGGGACTAGCACAGATACGCAGTATTTT
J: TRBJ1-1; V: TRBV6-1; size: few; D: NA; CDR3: CASSEGGSSAFF; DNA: TGTGCCAGCAGTGAAGGGGGGAGTTCAGCTTTCTTT
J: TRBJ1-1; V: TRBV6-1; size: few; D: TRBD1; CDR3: CASTSGQTEAFF; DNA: TGTGCCAGCACCTCGGGACAGACTGAAGCTTTCTTT
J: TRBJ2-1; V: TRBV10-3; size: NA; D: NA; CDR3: CAISGQGGNEQFF; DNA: TGTGCCATCAGTGGTCAGGGAGGCAATGAGCAGTTCTTC
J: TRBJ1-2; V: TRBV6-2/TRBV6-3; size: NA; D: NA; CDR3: CASIEAGTANGYTF; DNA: TGTGCCAGCATCGAGGCCGGGACTGCAAATGGCTACACCTTC
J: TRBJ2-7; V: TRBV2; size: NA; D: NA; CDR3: CASSETWSYEQYF; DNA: TGTGCCAGCAGTGAGACTTGGTCCTACGAGCAGTACTTC
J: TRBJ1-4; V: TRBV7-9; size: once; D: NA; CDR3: CASSVGGAHEKLFF; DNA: TGTGCCAGCAGCGTGGGGGGGGCCCATGAAAAACTGTTTTTT
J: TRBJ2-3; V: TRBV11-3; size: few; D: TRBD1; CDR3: CASTLGQGRSTDTQYF; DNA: TGTGCCAGCACCTTGGGACAGGGAAGGAGTACAGATACGCAGTATTTT
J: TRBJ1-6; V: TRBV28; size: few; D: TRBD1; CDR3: CASNSIGTGNSPLHF; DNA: TGTGCCAGCAACTCTATCGGGACAGGCAATTCACCCCTCCACTTT
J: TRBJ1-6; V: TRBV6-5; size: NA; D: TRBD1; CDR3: CASSYSGQGISPLHF; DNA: TGTGCCAGCAGTTACTCGGGACAGGGGATTTCACCCCTCCACTTT
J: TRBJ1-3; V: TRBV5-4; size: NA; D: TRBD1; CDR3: CASSSGQGWSPGNTIYF; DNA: TGTGCCAGCAGCAGTGGACAGGGATGGAGTCCTGGAAACACCATATATTTT
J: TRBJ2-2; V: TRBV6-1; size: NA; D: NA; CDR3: CASRETEALATGELFF; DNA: TGTGCCAGCAGAGAGACGGAAGCCTTAGCCACCGGGGAGCTGTTTTTT
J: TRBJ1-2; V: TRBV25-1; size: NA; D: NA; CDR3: CASSEVSGVNYGYTF; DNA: TGTGCCAGCAGTGAGGTATCAGGAGTTAACTATGGCTACACCTTC
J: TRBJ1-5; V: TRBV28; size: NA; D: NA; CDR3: CAIQGPSQPQHF; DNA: TGTGCCATCCAGGGGCCTAGTCAGCCCCAGCATTTT
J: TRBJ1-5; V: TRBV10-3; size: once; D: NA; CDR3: CAISESSHPGSNQPQHF; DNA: TGTGCCATCAGTGAGTCCTCCCACCCGGGGAGCAATCAGCCCCAGCATTTT
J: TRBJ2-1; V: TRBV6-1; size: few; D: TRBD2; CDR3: CASSAPGLAALTYNEQFF; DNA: TGTGCCAGCAGTGCTCCGGGACTAGCGGCTCTTACCTACAATGAGCAGTTCTTC
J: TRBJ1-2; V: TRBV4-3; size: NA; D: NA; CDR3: CASSQDREGRDGYTF; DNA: TGCGCCAGCAGCCAAGATCGAGAGGGAAGGGATGGCTACACCTTC
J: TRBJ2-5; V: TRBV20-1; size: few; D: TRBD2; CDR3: CSAHRLAGGIKETQYF; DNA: TGCAGTGCTCATCGACTAGCGGGGGGGATAAAAGAGACCCAGTACTTC
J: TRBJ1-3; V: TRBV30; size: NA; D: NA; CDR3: CAWSVQGGGNTIYF; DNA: TGTGCCTGGAGTGTACAAGGGGGGGGTAACACCATATATTTT
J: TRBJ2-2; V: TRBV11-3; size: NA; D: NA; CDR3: CASSQRFTGELFF; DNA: TGTGCCAGCAGCCAAAGATTCACCGGGGAGCTGTTTTTT
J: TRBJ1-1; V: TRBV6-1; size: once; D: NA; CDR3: CASTSKAEAFF; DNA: TGTGCCAGCACTTCCAAGGCTGAAGCTTTCTTT
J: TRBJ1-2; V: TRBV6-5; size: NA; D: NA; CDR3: CASSYQGSGGYTF; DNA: TGTGCCAGCAGTTATCAGGGATCGGGAGGCTACACCTTC
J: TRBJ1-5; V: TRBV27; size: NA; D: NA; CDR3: CASSFTFSNQPQHF; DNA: TGTGCCAGCAGTTTTACCTTTTCTAATCAGCCCCAGCATTTT